A single sample is the source of the 6 T cell receptor beta chains below, sequenced in a study of T cells expressing NK-cell markers (dated by TCRdb to about 2020). To prepare the library, 5' RACE was applied. TCRdb records Illumina HiSeq 2000 as the sequencer. TCRdb reanalyzed the reads, keeping one entry per CDR3 protein sequence and omitting DNA. The sample table records some 600,000 distinct CDR3 sequences. Jointly, the top ten make up less than 4.5% of the sample. Sequencing used blood T cells: a sorted CD56 or NKG2C T cell subset, CD4+ or CD8+ T cells, or bulk PBMC T cells (not recorded which). The receptors were gathered from a man aged 18 to 35 in good health. Donor details come from another sample of the same person, matched by shared clones.

The chain links TRBV7-9 to TRBJ2-1; the D call from TCRdb, TRBD2, cannot be confirmed without DNA. The germline CDR1 and CDR2 sequences are SEHNR and FQNEAQ (reference sequence). CDR3 size: 16 residues. CDR3 residues: CASSLAIAGFYNEQFF.

The chain has TRBV11-2 and TRBJ2-7; TCRdb's D call of TRBD2 is untestable without DNA. Germline V gene sequence: CDR1 SGHAT, CDR2 FQNNGV. The CDR3 totals 19 residues. The CDR3 reads CASSLVRTSGRTTSYEQYF.

V and J are TRBV7-9 and TRBJ1-2; TCRdb names TRBD1, which stays unverified in the absence of DNA. CDR1 is SEHNR, CDR2 FQNEAQ, per germline (reference sequence). The CDR3 covers 13 residues. The CDR3 spells CASSRGQGEGYTF.

V usage is TRBV6-5 and J usage is TRBJ2-7. The CDR3 contains 11 residues. Germline lookup yields CDR1 MNHEY and CDR2 SVGAGI. Here the CDR3 reads CASQSDYEQYF.

This sequence joins TRBV19 and TRBJ2-1; TCRdb gives TRBD1 as the D gene, but with no DNA this cannot be confirmed. The CDR3 covers 14 residues. From germline, CDR1 is LNHDA and CDR2 SQIVND (reference sequence). The CDR3: CASRQGSSYNEQFF. The full variable domain, completed using reference TRBV19 and TRBJ2-1, is DGGITQSPKYLFRKEGQNVTLSCEQNLNHDAMYWYRQDPGQGLRLIYYSQIVNDFQKGDIAEGYSVSREKKESFPLTVTSAQKNPTAFYLCASRQGSSYNEQFFGPGTRLTVL.

The chain has TRBV14 and TRBJ2-5; checking the TCRdb D call of TRBD1 is not possible without DNA. The CDR3 runs to 16 residues. Germline V gene data show CDR1 as SGHDN and CDR2 as FVKESK. CDR3 in amino acids: CASSQRSGTGEETQYF.